Shown below are 32 T cell receptor beta chains from a single sample sequenced in a study of T cell responses to AZD1222 COVID-19 vaccine (dated by TCRdb to the early 2020s). The time point label here, explained by the study, means: baseline before first vaccination. Preparation of the library involved the immunoSEQ multiplex PCR assay. The source is immuneACCESS, and TCRdb retained only in-frame sequences with V and J called. Part of the clones is not carried over; for the studies checked, unresolved V genes explain less than half of this, and the remainder is unexplained. In this sample the table shows more than 85,000 clones, around 89% of which occur a single time. The top ten clonotypes cover more than 9% of the sample. This sample comprised peripheral blood, obtained on day 0 of AZD1222 vaccination. The receptors stem from an adult in good health.

This clone has just a few counts. This sequence joins TRBV2 and TRBJ1-5; D is unresolved. Germline values: CDR1 SNHLY, CDR2 FYNNEI. V was pared by 6 bases and J by 3 bases, with 3 bases between. CDR3 length: 11 residues. The chain's CDR3 is CASRVNQPQHF. DNA for the CDR3: TGTGCCAGCAGGGTCAATCAGCCCCAGCATTTT.

The chain joins TRBV6-5 to TRBJ2-7; 11 bases map to TRBD2. Losses at the gene ends were 7 bases for V and 7 bases for J; bases not matched to a gene: 9. CDR3 size: 14 residues. CDR1 is MNHEY and CDR2 is SVGAGI in the germline V gene. The CDR3 region is CASKRTSGLLEQYF. CDR3 nucleotide sequence: TGTGCCAGCAAACGGACTAGCGGGCTCCTGGAGCAGTACTTC.

On this clone itself: Other DNA variants within this sample encode the same CDR3. V and J are TRBV7-2 and TRBJ2-3, with D hard to call. The CDR3 consists of 12 residues. Germline V CDR1 and CDR2: SGHTA, FQGNSA. V was trimmed by 2 bases and J by 4 bases, leaving 4 bases between them. In DNA form, the CDR3 reads TGTGCCAGCAGCTTATACGCAGATACGCAGTATTTT. Translated, it gives CASSLYADTQYF.

This clone was recorded once. This chain uses TRBV5-4 with TRBJ1-1; no definite D call. The V gene's germline CDR1 is SGHNT and CDR2 YYREEE (reference sequence). This CDR3 has 12 residues. Trimming took off 1 base at V and 6 bases at J, with 7 bases between the two ends. As DNA, the CDR3 is TGTGCCAGCAGCTTGATGTTCGCTGAAGCTTTCTTT. This encodes CASSLMFAEAFF.

The chain couples TRBV4-1 to TRBJ1-2, with TRBD1 as a possible D gene (6 bases). In germline, CDR1 is MGHRA, CDR2 YSYEKL. V was shortened by 1 base and J by 1 base, with 10 bases between the two germline ends. The CDR3 covers 15 residues. This CDR3 is CASSQAGAGNYGYTF. Here the CDR3 DNA reads TGCGCCAGCAGCCAAGCGGGGGCCGGTAACTATGGCTACACCTTC.

The rearrangement links TRBV7-3 to TRBJ2-7; 8 bases map to TRBD1. The CDR3 sequence is 15 residues long. The V and J ends lost 6 bases and 2 bases, in that order; junction bases with no gene match: 9. Germline CDR1 reads SGHTA; CDR2 reads FQGTGA. The CDR3 sequence: CASSLGTGQTYEQYF. Written as DNA, the CDR3 is TGTGCCAGCAGTTTAGGGACAGGCCAAACCTACGAGCAGTACTTC.

The chain uses TRBV19 and TRBJ2-3, with D maybe TRBD1 (7 bases). Germline V lookup: CDR1 LNHDA, CDR2 SQIVND (reference sequence). The V end lost 3 bases, the J end lost 2 bases, and 12 bases lay between the germline ends. This CDR3 is 15 amino acids long. The DNA of the CDR3 is TGTGCCAGTAGTATTGGAGGGGGCCTCACAGATACGCAGTATTTT. Protein product: CASSIGGGLTDTQYF.

This clone showed up just once. V is TRBV14 and J is TRBJ2-5; 12 bases match TRBD2. Germline-derived CDR1 and CDR2 are SGHDN and FVKESK. The CDR3 runs 15 residues. V dropped 3 bases and J dropped 2; count of bases not matched to a gene: 1. CDR3 protein: CASSQGTSGQETQYF. The CDR3 DNA reads TGTGCCAGCAGCCAGGGGACTAGCGGGCAAGAGACCCAGTACTTC. Together with reference TRBV14 and TRBJ2-5, the CDR3 gives the full variable domain: EAGVTQFPSHSVIEKGQTVTLRCDPISGHDNLYWYRRVMGKEIKFLLHFVKESKQDESGMPNNRFLAERTGGTYSTLKVQPAELEDSGVYFCASSQGTSGQETQYFGPGTRLLVL.

The J gene is TRBJ2-1, the V gene TRBV5-1; the D gene is possibly TRBD2 (8 bases). CDR3 length: 14 residues. Trimming took off 4 bases at V and 8 bases at J, with 16 bases between the two ends. Germline CDR1 SGHRS, CDR2 YFSETQ. CDR3 region: CASSMGLGGDEQFF. The CDR3 nucleotides are TGCGCCAGCAGCATGGGACTAGGGGGCGATGAGCAGTTCTTC.

The chain combines TRBV28 with TRBJ1-5; 9 bases match TRBD1. The germline V gene encodes CDR1 MDHEN and CDR2 SYDVKM. The CDR3 contains 15 residues. J gave up 1 base and V 6 bases, and 4 bases lay outside the gene matches. The CDR3 DNA reads TGTGCCAGCAGGGGGACAGGGCTAAGCAATCAGCCCCAGCATTTT. Amino acid sequence: CASRGTGLSNQPQHF. The whole variable domain, remainder taken from reference TRBV28 and TRBJ1-5, is DVKVTQSSRYLVKRTGEKVFLECVQDMDHENMFWYRQDPGLGLRLIYFSYDVKMKEKGDIPEGYSVSREKKERFSLILESASTNQTSMYLCASRGTGLSNQPQHFGDGTRLSIL.

The chain uses TRBV5-6 and TRBJ1-2; no clear D gene. This CDR3 region has 11 residues. Germline CDR1 is SGHDT and CDR2 is YYEEEE. V was shortened by 4 bases and J by 10 bases, with 11 bases between the two germline ends. CDR3 nucleotides: TGTGCCAGCAGCACGAGGGCAGTCTACACCTTC. Its translation: CASSTRAVYTF.

The gene calls are TRBV19 and TRBJ2-3, with 9 bases matching TRBD2. CDR1 is LNHDA and CDR2 is SQIVND in the germline V gene (reference sequence). Germline trimming cut 7 bases from V and 6 bases from J; bases unmatched to any gene: 5. The CDR3 runs 13 residues. This CDR3 is CASKQREEDTQYF. The CDR3 DNA sequence: TGTGCCAGTAAGCAGCGGGAGGAGGATACGCAGTATTTT.

The chain couples TRBV11-2 to TRBJ2-5, with 9 positions matching TRBD2. The CDR3 sequence is 16 residues long. Germline V gives CDR1 SGHAT, CDR2 FQNNGV. Trimming at V came to 4 bases and at J to 5 bases, leaving 11 bases not matched to a gene. CDR3 DNA: TGTGCCAGCAGCTGGGATAGCGGGAGTAGGGGGGAGACCCAGTACTTC. Its translation is CASSWDSGSRGETQYF.

The chain links TRBV19 to TRBJ2-1, with D uncertain. The CDR3 is 12 amino acids. Germline lookup yields CDR1 LNHDA and CDR2 SQIVND (reference sequence). Trimming cost V 5 bases and J 3 bases, with 5 bases left between them. CDR3 nucleotide sequence: TGTGCCAGTAGTCGCAACTACAATGAGCAGTTCTTC. Protein: CASSRNYNEQFF.

The rearrangement links TRBV3-1 (or the pseudogene TRBV3-2) to TRBJ2-7; weak D call: TRBD1 (6 bases). Germline loops: CDR1 LGHDT, CDR2 YNNKEL (reference sequence). V was clipped by 1 base and J by 0 bases, with 16 bases between them. The CDR3 has 17 amino acids. As DNA, the CDR3 is TGTGCCAGCAGCCAAGCCACCTCGGGACAATCCTCCTACGAGCAGTACTTC. This encodes CASSQATSGQSSYEQYF.

The chain joins TRBV11-2 to TRBJ2-7; possibly TRBD2 for D (6 bases). This CDR3 contains 16 residues. The V gene lost 5 bases and the J gene lost 0 bases, with 17 bases spanning the gap. The germline CDR1 and CDR2 sequences are SGHAT and FQNNGV. CDR3 residues: CASSKISGLGSYEQYF. In DNA form, the CDR3 reads TGTGCCAGCAGCAAAATCTCGGGACTGGGCTCCTACGAGCAGTACTTC.

In this sample, this clone turned up once. This chain uses TRBV2 with TRBJ1-1, with unresolved D. The V gene's germline CDR1 is SNHLY and CDR2 FYNNEI. Trimming shortened V by 4 bases and J by 1 base, and 7 bases separated the two germline ends. This CDR3 comprises 13 residues. The CDR3 DNA reads as TGTGCCAGCAGTGCTCAGGAGAACACTGAAGCTTTCTTT. Its translation is CASSAQENTEAFF. The entire variable domain, with the rest obtained from reference TRBV2 and TRBJ1-1, is as follows: EPEVTQTPSHQVTQMGQEVILRCVPISNHLYFYWYRQILGQKVEFLVSFYNNEISEKSEIFDDQFSVERPDGSNFTLKIRSTKLEDSAMYFCASSAQENTEAFFGQGTRLTVV.

This chain links TRBV28 with TRBJ1-1; no firm D call. This CDR3 has 11 amino acids. Trimming shortened V by 7 bases and J by 8 bases, and 11 bases separated the two germline ends. Germline-derived CDR1 and CDR2 are MDHEN and SYDVKM. The CDR3 protein is CASKNPAEAFF. The CDR3 DNA follows: TGTGCCAGCAAGAACCCGGCCGAAGCTTTCTTT.

V usage is TRBV3-1 (or the pseudogene TRBV3-2) and J usage is TRBJ1-5, with D possibly TRBD1 on 5 matching bases. V was trimmed by 0 bases and J by 2 bases, leaving 8 bases between them. The germline CDR1 and CDR2 sequences are LGHDT and YNNKEL (reference sequence). The CDR3 runs 15 residues. The CDR3 sequence is CASSQEGVRNQPQHF. As DNA, the CDR3 is TGTGCCAGCAGCCAAGAGGGGGTTCGCAATCAGCCCCAGCATTTT.

Here the CDR3 reads CSVLTPRDNEQFF. In DNA, the CDR3 is TGCAGCGTCCTCACCCCCCGGGACAATGAGCAGTTCTTC. This chain links TRBV29-1 with TRBJ2-1; no firm D call. V gave up 6 bases and J gave up 5 bases, with 14 bases separating them. CDR1 SQVTM and CDR2 ANQGSEA come from the germline V gene. CDR3 length: 13 amino acids.

V and J are TRBV28 and TRBJ2-7; D is unresolved. Germline V gene lookup returns CDR1 MDHEN and CDR2 SYDVKM. The V gene lost 5 bases and the J gene lost 5 bases, with 13 bases spanning the gap. This CDR3 is built from 13 residues. The CDR3 loop is CASSQTRPNEQYF. CDR3 in DNA: TGTGCCAGCAGTCAAACACGGCCGAACGAGCAGTACTTC.

This rearrangement joins TRBV9 to TRBJ2-3; 8 positions match TRBD2. The CDR3 length is 16 residues. The germline V gene encodes CDR1 SGDLS and CDR2 YYNGEE. The V segment lost 4 bases and the J segment 0 bases; nucleotides outside the gene matches: 7. The CDR3 region is CASSPRLATSTDTQYF. In DNA, the CDR3 is TGTGCCAGCAGCCCGCGACTAGCGACTAGCACAGATACGCAGTATTTT.

V and J are TRBV28 and TRBJ2-7; 9 bases align to TRBD2. The CDR3 sequence is 14 residues long. In germline, CDR1 is MDHEN, CDR2 SYDVKM. V was clipped by 6 bases and J by 4 bases; unmatched bases: 7. The CDR3 reads CASSLSGRVYEQYF. CDR3 nucleotide sequence: TGTGCCAGCAGCCTTAGCGGGAGAGTATACGAGCAGTACTTC.

The chain joins TRBV27 to TRBJ2-7; D is perhaps TRBD1 (5 bases). Germline V gene lookup returns CDR1 MNHEY and CDR2 SMNVEV (reference sequence). The ends were cut back, 5 bases at V and 6 bases at J, with 14 bases in the middle. CDR3 length: 13 residues. The CDR3 region has the DNA TGTGCCAGCAGTCAACTGGATGGGGCCGAGCAGTACTTC. Its protein product is CASSQLDGAEQYF.

As to this clone: The junction shows a germline mismatch at one end, possibly a read error. CDR3 sequence reads: CASSRKPGGDEQFF. CDR3 bases: TGTGCTAGCAGCCGGAAACCAGGGGGCGATGAGCAGTTCTTC. The rearrangement joins TRBV7-7 to TRBJ2-1; 8 nucleotides match TRBD1. The CDR3 sequence is 14 residues long. Germline loops: CDR1 SSHAT, CDR2 FNYEAQ (reference sequence).

This sequence joins TRBV4-3 and TRBJ2-7, with TRBD2 identical over 8 bases. This CDR3 has 15 residues. Germline V gene sequence: CDR1 LGHNA, CDR2 YSLEER. After removal of 2 bases from V and 0 bases from J, the junction contained 3 bases not matched to a gene. The DNA for the CDR3 is TGCGCCAGCAGCCAATTAGCGGGGAGCTCCTACGAGCAGTACTTC. This translates into CASSQLAGSSYEQYF.

J is TRBJ1-1 and V is TRBV19, with D perhaps matching TRBD1 (6 bases). Trimming left V 0 bases short and J 1 base short, with 9 bases between. Germline CDR1 and CDR2: LNHDA and SQIVND (reference sequence). The CDR3 is 15 amino acids. The CDR3 loop is CASSIDPGQNTEAFF. DNA of the CDR3: TGTGCCAGTAGTATAGATCCGGGACAGAACACTGAAGCTTTCTTT.

The chain combines TRBV18 with TRBJ1-2; D remains ambiguous. The V end was cut by 3 bases, the J end by 0 bases, with 11 bases between. The CDR3 is made up of 15 amino acids. CDR1 KGHSH and CDR2 LQKENI come from the germline V gene. DNA of the CDR3: TGTGCCAGCTCACCCGGTCCGTCGCCTAACTATGGCTACACCTTC. As protein: CASSPGPSPNYGYTF.

This chain uses TRBV12-3 or TRBV12-4 with TRBJ2-3, with D perhaps TRBD1 (5 bases). The CDR3 is 11 amino acids. Trimming removed 4 bases from V and 12 bases from J, with 11 bases in between. The CDR3 DNA sequence: TGTGCCAGCAGTTGGGGCGAGAAACAGTATTTT. Protein: CASSWGEKQYF.

The chain has TRBV7-2 and TRBJ2-6; D unclear. The ends were cut back, 4 bases at V and 0 bases at J, with 10 bases in the middle. CDR3 length: 16 amino acids. Germline CDR1 is SGHTA and CDR2 is FQGNSA. CDR3 amino acids: CASSSPVGSGANVLTF. The CDR3 DNA sequence: TGTGCCAGCAGCTCACCCGTTGGCTCTGGGGCCAACGTCCTGACTTTC.

This chain links TRBV7-2 with TRBJ2-7; the match to TRBD2 covers 7 bases. Germline loops: CDR1 SGHTA, CDR2 FQGNSA. The CDR3 covers 15 residues. Trimming took 5 bases from V and 5 from J; bases not matched to a gene: 12. The CDR3 region is CASSPGPTGGDEQYF. The CDR3 region has the DNA TGTGCCAGCAGCCCGGGACCCACGGGGGGAGACGAGCAGTACTTC.

The rearrangement uses TRBV28 and TRBJ2-7; 9 bases map to TRBD2. The CDR3 covers 13 residues. The germline CDR1 and CDR2 sequences are MDHEN and SYDVKM. The ends lost 6 bases at V and 6 bases at J; junction bases unmatched: 6. The CDR3 DNA follows: TGTGCCAGCAGGGGGACTAGCTGGGGCGAGCAGTACTTC. Residues: CASRGTSWGEQYF.